This T cell receptor beta chain originates from a study of cytomegalovirus exposure and HLA in healthy donors. Overall study findings and caveats: The study listed around 150 cytomegalovirus-associated TCR beta chains. Clonal expansion was found to be greater in HLA-associated TCR beta chains than in equally common others in a later analysis.

This clone was counted a few times. Its antigen is not known. The PCR ran on 60 Vbeta and 13 Jbeta primers. Per the authors' pipeline: Later analysis identified 80 million to 85 million unique TCR beta chains, roughly 11 million shared. TCRdb keeps only in-frame clones here, not all; method: immunoSEQ multiplex PCR. V, J and clone size derive from that table, while D and trimming were established from the DNA sequence. The profile shows around 130,000 clones, approximately 8.7% of them singletons. CDR3 length: 13 amino acids. Germline V gene lookup returns CDR1 MDHEN and CDR2 SYDVKM. V was pared by 6 bases and J by 2 bases, with 8 bases between.

Source material: PBMCs. This clonotype originated in a man between 35 and 55 years old in good health and CMV-seronegative. The chain couples TRBV28 to TRBJ1-5; perhaps TRBD1 as D (5 bases). CDR3 DNA sequence: TGTGCCAGCAGGTGGGGGGGCAATCAGCCCCAGCATTTT. It specifies CASRWGGNQPQHF.